What follows are 20 T cell receptor beta chains derived from one specimen sequenced in a study of sequential checkpoint blockade in melanoma. Treatment: randomized to nivolumab then ipilimumab (arm A) or the reverse (arm B). Sequenced by immunoSEQ multiplex PCR; TCRdb stores in-frame clones only, minus some. The table includes about 3,800 clones, roughly 25% detected once. The material sequenced was tumor tissue (inferred from file names), taken from a patient given nivolumab and ipilimumab in sequence. The receptors here all came from a human donor with melanoma.

There are many counts of this clone. This chain links TRBV11-3 with TRBJ2-3; 9 bases line up with TRBD2. V trimming: 2 bases; J trimming: 0 bases; junction bases outside the gene matches: 0. The CDR3 runs 15 residues. Germline V gene lookup returns CDR1 SGHNT and CDR2 YENEEA. The CDR3, as DNA: TGTGCCAGCAGCTTACTAGCGGGGAGCACAGATACGCAGTATTTT. Translating it yields CASSLLAGSTDTQYF.

The chain carries TRBV5-1 and TRBJ1-2; D uncertain. V was trimmed by 4 bases and J by 0 bases, leaving 10 bases between them. CDR1 is SGHRS, CDR2 YFSETQ, per germline. This CDR3 contains 14 residues. The CDR3 nucleotides are TGCGCCAGCAGCCGGGCGGAGGCTAACTATGGCTACACCTTC. Protein: CASSRAEANYGYTF.

This clone has a handful of counts. The CDR3 coding sequence is TGTGCCAGCAGCTTGGGGGGGGCTGGGGAAAAACTGTTTTTT. It translates to CASSLGGAGEKLFF. This chain links TRBV7-6 with TRBJ1-4; TRBD1 is a possible D gene (6 bases). V was trimmed by 3 bases and J by 8 bases, leaving 13 bases between them. CDR3 length equals 14 residues. CDR1 and CDR2 (germline): SGHVS, FNYEAQ.

This clone was seen more than once but under ten times. J is TRBJ2-1 and V is TRBV11-3; D assignment may be TRBD1 or TRBD2 (9 bases each). Germline V gene data show CDR1 as SGHNT and CDR2 as YENEEA. The CDR3 extends over 19 amino acids. V was cut by 6 bases and J by 6 bases, with 30 bases left in between. The CDR3 DNA follows: TGTGCCAGCAGGCTGACAGGGGGAGCCTTGGGACTAGCAAGCAATGAGCAGTTCTTC. This sequence encodes CASRLTGGALGLASNEQFF.

V usage is TRBV19 and J usage is TRBJ2-1, with a weak D call TRBD2 (5 bases). In germline, CDR1 is LNHDA, CDR2 SQIVND (reference sequence). This CDR3 comprises 13 residues. Trimming removed 1 base at V and 6 bases at J, with 7 bases between. The CDR3 reads CASSIGGLNEQFF. Here the CDR3 DNA reads TGTGCCAGTAGTATAGGAGGGCTCAATGAGCAGTTCTTC.

V gene TRBV18 combines with J gene TRBJ1-1, with TRBD1 matching 7 bases. Germline V gives CDR1 KGHSH, CDR2 LQKENI. V shed 3 bases and J 4 bases; nucleotides not matched to a gene: 5. The CDR3 extends over 14 amino acids. The chain's CDR3 is CASSPRQGVTEAFF. CDR3 coding DNA: TGTGCCAGCTCACCCAGACAGGGCGTCACTGAAGCTTTCTTT.

V is TRBV5-1 and J is TRBJ2-2; 8 bases align to TRBD1. The CDR3 is 16 residues long. V shed 0 bases and J 4 bases; nucleotides not matched to a gene: 5. From germline, CDR1 is SGHRS and CDR2 YFSETQ. The CDR3 bases are TGCGCCAGCAGCTTGGCGACAGGGGCGCCCACCGGGGAGCTGTTTTTT. Amino acid sequence: CASSLATGAPTGELFF.

The chain links TRBV19 to TRBJ2-4; D is perhaps TRBD1 (6 bases). The V gene lost 3 bases and the J gene lost 0 bases, with 15 bases spanning the gap. The CDR3 is 17 residues long. Germline V gene lookup returns CDR1 LNHDA and CDR2 SQIVND (reference sequence). The DNA of the CDR3 is TGTGCCAGTAGTATTGGGGGCGGAGGTCTAGCCAAAAACATTCAGTACTTC. Translation gives CASSIGGGGLAKNIQYF.

This clone was picked up a small number of times. This chain uses TRBV6-8 with TRBJ2-7; 14 nucleotides match TRBD2. The CDR3 covers 17 residues. J gave up 4 bases and V 4 bases, and 9 bases lay outside the gene matches. From germline, CDR1 is MNHGY and CDR2 SAAAGT. CDR3 loop: CASSSGTSGSNEYEQYF. The CDR3, as DNA: TGTGCCAGCAGTTCCGGGACTAGCGGGAGTAATGAGTACGAGCAGTACTTC.

In its sample, this clone was seen a few times. The gene calls are TRBV11-3 and TRBJ2-7; TRBD1 matches 8 bases. V lost 5 bases, J lost 2 bases, and 11 bases stayed unmatched. This CDR3 region has 16 residues. CDR1 and CDR2 from the germline V gene are SGHNT and YENEEA. As DNA, the CDR3 is TGTGCCAGCAGCCAATTCTCGGGACAGGTTACCTACGAGCAGTACTTC. As protein: CASSQFSGQVTYEQYF.

The chain employs TRBV14 and TRBJ2-7; weak D call: TRBD2 (5 bases). Between the trimmed V and J ends, which lost 6 bases and 0 bases, there was a span of 15 bases. The CDR3 is made up of 15 amino acids. The germline V gene has CDR1 SGHDN and CDR2 FVKESK. CDR3 region: CASRPGSANSYEQYF. CDR3 bases: TGTGCCAGCAGACCGGGTAGCGCCAACTCCTACGAGCAGTACTTC.

The chain joins TRBV30 to TRBJ2-7; 7 bases map to TRBD2. Trimming took 2 bases from V and 9 from J; bases not matched to a gene: 10. The CDR3 loop spans 13 amino acids. Germline CDR1 reads GTSNPN; CDR2 reads SVGIG (reference sequence). The CDR3 bases are TGTGCCTGGAGTACCTCATCTAGCGGACGGCAGTACTTC. Translating gives CAWSTSSSGRQYF.

The rearrangement links TRBV28 to TRBJ1-1, with TRBD1 as a possible D gene (5 bases). The CDR3 has 14 residues. V was clipped by 4 bases and J by 3 bases, with 12 bases between them. Germline V lookup: CDR1 MDHEN, CDR2 SYDVKM. The CDR3, as DNA: TGTGCCAGCAGTTCGGGGGGGTACGACACTGAAGCTTTCTTT. Its protein product is CASSSGGYDTEAFF.

The chain links TRBV6-8 to TRBJ1-2; 8 bases agree with TRBD1. The CDR3 consists of 16 residues. Losses at the gene ends were 6 bases for V and 0 bases for J; bases not matched to a gene: 9. Germline V gene sequence: CDR1 MNHGY, CDR2 SAAAGT. CDR3 amino acids: CASRNRGILTNYGYTF. The CDR3 coding sequence is TGTGCCAGCAGAAACAGGGGGATCCTCACTAACTATGGCTACACCTTC.

This rearrangement joins TRBV12-5 to TRBJ2-1; D is uncertain. Trimming removed 1 base from V and 2 bases from J, with 9 bases in between. CDR1 and CDR2 (germline): LGHNT, FRNRAP. The CDR3 has 15 amino acids. This chain's CDR3 is CASGLDSGTYNEQFF. In DNA form, the CDR3 reads TGTGCTAGTGGTTTGGATTCAGGTACCTACAATGAGCAGTTCTTC.

This chain connects TRBV5-1 to TRBJ1-4, with D perhaps matching TRBD1 (5 bases). The V and J ends lost 3 bases and 7 bases respectively, with 13 bases between them. Germline V gene sequence: CDR1 SGHRS, CDR2 YFSETQ. This CDR3 spans 14 amino acids. CDR3 sequence reads: CASSSGSGSEKLFF. The CDR3 coding sequence is TGCGCCAGCAGCTCAGGGAGCGGTAGTGAAAAACTGTTTTTT.

In DNA form, the CDR3 reads TGTGCCAGCTCACCCCCCGAGTTAGGGCTCGAGCAGTACTTC. This sequence encodes CASSPPELGLEQYF. The V call is TRBV18, the J call TRBJ2-7, with D unresolved. Germline assignment: CDR1 KGHSH and CDR2 LQKENI. This CDR3 comprises 14 residues. Trimming took off 3 bases at V and 6 bases at J, with 15 bases between the two ends.

In this sample, this clone turned up a few times. This chain links TRBV6-8 with TRBJ1-6, with a possible D match to TRBD1 (5 bases). From germline, CDR1 is MNHGY and CDR2 SAAAGT. Trimming shortened V by 2 bases and J by 7 bases, and 12 bases separated the two germline ends. The CDR3 consists of 15 residues. The CDR3 DNA follows: TGTGCCAGCAGTTACGGGGCAGGGAACAATTCACCCCTCCACTTT. Its protein product is CASSYGAGNNSPLHF.

This clone occurred a few times. V usage is TRBV6-8 and J usage is TRBJ1-5; D unresolved. The CDR3 has 15 amino acids. Per germline, CDR1 MNHGY and CDR2 SAAAGT. V was cut by 6 bases and J by 2 bases, with 14 bases left in between. The CDR3 DNA reads TGTGCCAGCAGGCTATCGGTTTATGGCAATCAGCCCCAGCATTTT. As protein: CASRLSVYGNQPQHF.

The chain carries TRBV10-2 and TRBJ2-7, with unresolved D. Germline V gives CDR1 WSHSY, CDR2 SAAADI. The CDR3 loop spans 12 amino acids. Between the trimmed V and J ends, which lost 5 bases and 0 bases, there was a span of 5 bases. This CDR3 reads CASSPGSYEQYF. The CDR3, as DNA: TGCGCCAGCAGTCCCGGCTCCTACGAGCAGTACTTC.